This T cell receptor (beta chain) was sequenced during a study of identical twins. Notes on the study in general: Analyses of zero insertions could, in part, be confounded by invariant MAIT and iNKT cells.

CDR3 length: 15 amino acids. V lost 1 base to trimming and J lost 8 bases; unmatched junction nucleotides: 5. From germline, CDR1 is MNHEY and CDR2 SMNVEV (reference sequence). As concerns this clonotype: Its target is not known.

Through template switching, a universal primer site was introduced, and the cDNA contained unique molecular identifiers. TCRdb analysed the 5' RACE reads with MiXCR anew, one entry per CDR3 protein. The data contain 450,000 or so distinct CDR3 sequences, around 14% of them singletons. The sample also formed part of further work on yellow fever vaccine responses in identical twins.

The chain combines TRBV27 with TRBJ1-4; TRBD1 matches at 9 bases. The source of this sequence is a woman under 30 in good health. The source material was CD4+ T cells sorted from blood. In nucleotides, the CDR3 is TGTGCCAGCAGTTTATTGGACAGGGGTAAAGAAAAACTGTTTTTT. Its protein product is CASSLLDRGKEKLFF.